This T cell receptor beta chain was sequenced during a study of T-cell memory formation after mild COVID-19. Study results and caveats: CD4/CD8 balance characterized clones contracting day 15 to 85, and CD4+ skew characterized later expanders.

The table lists this clonotype with a few counts. Its antigen is unknown. One entry per CDR3 protein, called by TCRdb with MiXCR from the 5' RACE reads. The repertoire consists of over 150,000 distinct CDR3 sequences, with over 10% occurring once and the leading ten covering approximately 3.3%. This CDR3 has 14 amino acids. The germline V gene encodes CDR1 MNHNS and CDR2 SASEGT. V lost 3 bases and J lost 11, with 14 bases in between. The source material was PBMCs or a T cell subset sorted from them (not recorded which). The chain is built from TRBV6-1 and TRBJ1-6, with a tentative D call TRBD1 (5 bases). This clonotype was obtained from a man younger than 35 who had mild COVID-19 (a few samples of this study predate the infection). Cell type and time point are not known. CDR3 in amino acids: CASSDSQVSAPLHF. Here the CDR3 DNA reads TGTGCCAGCAGTGACTCACAGGTATCAGCACCCCTCCACTTT.